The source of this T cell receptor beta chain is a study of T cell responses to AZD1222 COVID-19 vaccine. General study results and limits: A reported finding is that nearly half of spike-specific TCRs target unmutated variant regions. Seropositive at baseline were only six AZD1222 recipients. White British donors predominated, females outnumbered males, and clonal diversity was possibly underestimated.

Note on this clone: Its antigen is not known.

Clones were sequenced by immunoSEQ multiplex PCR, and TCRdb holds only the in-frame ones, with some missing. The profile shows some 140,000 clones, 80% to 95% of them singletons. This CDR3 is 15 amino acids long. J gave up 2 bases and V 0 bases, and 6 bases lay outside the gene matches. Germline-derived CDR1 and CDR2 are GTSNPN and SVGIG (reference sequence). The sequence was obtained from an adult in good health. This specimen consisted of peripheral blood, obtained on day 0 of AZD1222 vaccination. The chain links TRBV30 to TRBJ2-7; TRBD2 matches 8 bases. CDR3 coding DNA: TGTGCCTGGAGTGTAGGTAGCGGGAATACCTACGAGCAGTACTTC. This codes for CAWSVGSGNTYEQYF.